The 20 T cell receptor beta chains listed next were all sequenced from one sample in a study of cytomegalovirus exposure and HLA in healthy donors. PCR was performed using 60 Vbeta and 13 Jbeta primers. Repertoires were generated with immunoSEQ multiplex PCR, while TCRdb's copy carries only in-frame clones and drops some. This sample has approximately 150,000 clones; 76% occur once, and the top ten carry 3.1%. Sequenced input: PBMCs. These TCRs come from a male donor in good health and CMV-seronegative.

CDR3 residues: CSVNTGGLNTEAFF. The CDR3 DNA reads TGCAGCGTCAACACAGGGGGCCTAAACACTGAAGCTTTCTTT. The J gene is TRBJ1-1, the V gene TRBV29-1; 9 bases line up with TRBD1. Looked up from germline, CDR1 is SQVTM and CDR2 is ANQGSEA. Trimming cost V 6 bases and J 2 bases; bases outside gene matches: 7. This CDR3 has 14 amino acids.

The genes are TRBV11-3 and TRBJ2-1; no reliable D call. In germline, CDR1 is SGHNT, CDR2 YENEEA. The CDR3 is 13 residues long. Deletions cut 1 base from V and 6 bases from J, with 7 bases between. In DNA form, the CDR3 reads TGTGCCAGCAGCTTAGTCTATCTCAATGAGCAGTTCTTC. Protein sequence: CASSLVYLNEQFF.

This chain uses TRBV27 with TRBJ2-7, with 8 bases lining up with TRBD1. This CDR3 comprises 12 residues. Unmatched junction bases numbered 1, after V lost 5 bases and J lost 4 bases. CDR1 is MNHEY and CDR2 is SMNVEV in the germline V gene (reference sequence). In nucleotides, the CDR3 is TGTGCCAGCAGTAGACAGGGGTACGAGCAGTACTTC. It translates to CASSRQGYEQYF.

The rearrangement links TRBV28 to TRBJ2-7; 8 nucleotides match TRBD1. Germline lookup yields CDR1 MDHEN and CDR2 SYDVKM. CDR3 length equals 13 residues. Trimming at V came to 5 bases and at J to 5 bases, leaving 5 bases not matched to a gene. The CDR3 sequence: CASSPSDRDEQYF. CDR3 bases: TGTGCCAGCAGTCCCTCGGACAGGGACGAGCAGTACTTC.

The V call is TRBV5-6, the J call TRBJ1-2; the D is unclear. V lost 6 bases and J 3 bases, leaving 18 bases between the germline ends. Looked up from germline, CDR1 is SGHDT and CDR2 is YYEEEE. The CDR3 length is 15 residues. DNA of the CDR3: TGTGCCAGCAAACTTTATTCAGTTGCGGACTATGGCTACACCTTC. Protein: CASKLYSVADYGYTF.

This chain uses TRBV4-3 with TRBJ2-3, with TRBD2 matching over 12 bases. This CDR3 comprises 16 residues. The germline V gene has CDR1 LGHNA and CDR2 YSLEER. J gave up 5 bases and V 1 base, and 4 bases lay outside the gene matches. The CDR3 nucleotides are TGCGCCAGCAGCCAAGGCTCTAGCGGGAGGGTAGATACGCAGTATTTT. Residues: CASSQGSSGRVDTQYF.

This clone appeared a few times. The V and J genes are TRBV7-9 and TRBJ2-1, with 9 bases lining up with TRBD2. CDR1 and CDR2 (germline): SEHNR, FQNEAQ (reference sequence). V gave up 6 bases and J gave up 9 bases; unmatched junction bases: 12. This CDR3 region has 15 residues. The CDR3 DNA follows: TGTGCCAGCAGTATTCTAGCGGGAAGGAACGGTGAGCAGTTCTTC. Translated, it gives CASSILAGRNGEQFF.

V and J are TRBV16 and TRBJ2-5; 8 nucleotides align to TRBD2. The germline CDR1 and CDR2 sequences are KGHSY and FQNENV. The CDR3 is made up of 14 amino acids. Trimming cost V 4 bases and J 4 bases; bases outside gene matches: 5. The DNA of the CDR3 is TGTGCCAGCAGCCCCGGACTAGCCAGAGAGACCCAGTACTTC. Translating it yields CASSPGLARETQYF. The full variable domain, rest sourced from reference TRBV16 and TRBJ2-5, is GEEVAQTPKHLVRGEGQKAKLYCAPIKGHSYVFWYQQVLKNEFKFLISFQNENVFDETGMPKERFSAKCLPNSPCSLEIQATKLEDSAVYFCASSPGLARETQYFGPGTRLLVL.

The V call is TRBV5-1, the J call TRBJ1-1, with 11 bases lining up with TRBD1. Trimming removed 4 bases from V and 0 bases from J; junction bases left unmatched: 2. The CDR3 totals 15 residues. Germline V gives CDR1 SGHRS, CDR2 YFSETQ. This CDR3 is CASSGGQGVNTEAFF. In DNA, the CDR3 is TGCGCCAGCAGCGGGGGACAGGGGGTGAACACTGAAGCTTTCTTT.

The chain joins TRBV19 to TRBJ1-5; 11 nucleotides line up with TRBD1. V gave up 8 bases and J gave up 6 bases; unmatched junction bases: 3. The CDR3 runs to 13 residues. Germline V lookup: CDR1 LNHDA, CDR2 SQIVND (reference sequence). The DNA of the CDR3 is TGTGCCAGTGGACAGGGGGCTGTTCAGCCCCAGCATTTT. Translated: CASGQGAVQPQHF. Full variable domain (missing parts from reference TRBV19 and TRBJ1-5): DGGITQSPKYLFRKEGQNVTLSCEQNLNHDAMYWYRQDPGQGLRLIYYSQIVNDFQKGDIAEGYSVSREKKESFPLTVTSAQKNPTAFYLCASGQGAVQPQHFGDGTRLSIL.

The chain is built from TRBV9 and TRBJ2-2; D ambiguous. Trimming cost V 4 bases and J 0 bases, with 7 bases left between them. This CDR3 region has 14 residues. CDR1 and CDR2 (germline): SGDLS, YYNGEE. CDR3 in DNA: TGTGCCAGCAGCACCAGGTCGAACACCGGGGAGCTGTTTTTT. Translated: CASSTRSNTGELFF.

Only a few counts were recorded for this clone. The chain has TRBV6-1 and TRBJ1-5; 10 bases are a match to TRBD1. V was clipped by 5 bases and J by 2 bases; unmatched bases: 3. The germline gives CDR1 MNHNS, CDR2 SASEGT. The CDR3 consists of 15 residues. The CDR3 nucleotides are TGTGCCAGCAGTCCCGGGACAGGGGGCAATCAGCCCCAGCATTTT. Its translation: CASSPGTGGNQPQHF.

The chain employs TRBV6-5 and TRBJ1-1; no reliable D call. The ends were cut back, 1 base at V and 4 bases at J, with 7 bases in the middle. The germline V gene has CDR1 MNHEY and CDR2 SVGAGI. The CDR3 runs to 13 residues. The chain's CDR3 is CASSYFSGTEAFF. The CDR3 DNA reads as TGTGCCAGCAGTTACTTCTCCGGCACTGAAGCTTTCTTT.

The J gene is TRBJ2-1, the V gene TRBV19; D is undetermined. With 3 bases removed from V and 3 bases from J, the gap between germline ends came to 9 bases. Germline loops: CDR1 LNHDA, CDR2 SQIVND (reference sequence). The CDR3 is made up of 14 amino acids. CDR3 loop: CASSIPPGYNEQFF. For the CDR3, the DNA is TGTGCCAGTAGTATCCCCCCCGGCTACAATGAGCAGTTCTTC.

The rearrangement links TRBV2 to TRBJ1-3, with 8 bases aligning to TRBD1. V lost 6 bases and J lost 5; bases outside the gene matches: 3. This CDR3 is 13 amino acids long. Germline V gene data show CDR1 as SNHLY and CDR2 as FYNNEI. The CDR3 sequence is CASSGQGRNTIYF. In nucleotides, the CDR3 is TGTGCCAGCAGCGGACAGGGCCGAAACACCATATATTTT.

CDR3 bases: TGCGCCAGCAGCTTGGATGGGGGCTTGAACACTGAAGCTTTCTTT. Its translation: CASSLDGGLNTEAFF. The chain has TRBV5-1 and TRBJ1-1; possible D gene TRBD1, 6 bases. The CDR3 spans 15 residues. From germline, CDR1 is SGHRS and CDR2 YFSETQ. Trimming removed 0 bases from V and 0 bases from J, with 9 bases in between.

The chain carries TRBV5-4 and TRBJ1-4; 9 nucleotides match TRBD1. V shed 3 bases and J 8 bases; nucleotides not matched to a gene: 5. The germline CDR1 and CDR2 sequences are SGHNT and YYREEE (reference sequence). This CDR3 has 14 amino acids. CDR3 DNA: TGTGCCAGCAGCTCCCGGGACAGGGAGGAAAAACTGTTTTTT. Protein: CASSSRDREEKLFF.

This clone was seen a single time. The chain's CDR3 is CASSLWGRGNQPQHF. The CDR3 coding sequence is TGTGCCAGCAGTTTATGGGGCAGAGGCAATCAGCCCCAGCATTTT. V is TRBV27 and J is TRBJ1-5; a weak D match, TRBD1 (5 bases). Germline CDR1 is MNHEY and CDR2 is SMNVEV (reference sequence). V lost 1 base to trimming and J lost 2 bases, with 9 bases between them. This CDR3 has 15 amino acids.

This sequence joins TRBV5-1 and TRBJ2-2; 9 bases agree with TRBD1. J was trimmed by 5 bases and V by 3 bases; bases with no gene match: 8. Germline V gene data show CDR1 as SGHRS and CDR2 as YFSETQ. The CDR3 is 16 residues long. The CDR3 loop is CASSSRTGEYTGELFF. CDR3 sequence (DNA): TGCGCCAGCAGCTCCCGGACAGGGGAGTATACCGGGGAGCTGTTTTTT.

To note about this clone: The junction differs from germline at one of its ends, possibly a read error. The chain is built from TRBV7-9 and TRBJ2-5, with 8 bases aligning to TRBD2. The length of the CDR3 is 14 residues. Germline-derived CDR1 and CDR2 are SEHNR and FQNEAQ (reference sequence). The CDR3 loop reads CSSSLLAVEETQYF. In DNA, the CDR3 is TGTTCCAGCAGCTTACTAGCGGTAGAAGAGACCCAGTACTTC.